The subject of this entry is one T cell receptor (beta chain). The sample belongs to a study of cytomegalovirus exposure and HLA in healthy donors. The PCR contained 60 Vbeta and 13 Jbeta primers. Sequencing used immunoSEQ multiplex PCR; TCRdb keeps in-frame clones, though not all of them. The sample table sets out about 140,000 clones. Input material: PBMCs. The source is a woman younger than 35 in good health and CMV-seronegative.

The CDR3 loop is CASSKAASGSYHEQFF. The CDR3 DNA sequence: TGTGCCAGCAGCAAAGCGGCTAGCGGGAGTTATCATGAGCAGTTCTTC. The chain joins TRBV21-1 to TRBJ2-1; the listed D gene, TRBD2, was not tested against the DNA. TRBV21-1 is deemed a pseudogene. This CDR3 is built from 16 residues.